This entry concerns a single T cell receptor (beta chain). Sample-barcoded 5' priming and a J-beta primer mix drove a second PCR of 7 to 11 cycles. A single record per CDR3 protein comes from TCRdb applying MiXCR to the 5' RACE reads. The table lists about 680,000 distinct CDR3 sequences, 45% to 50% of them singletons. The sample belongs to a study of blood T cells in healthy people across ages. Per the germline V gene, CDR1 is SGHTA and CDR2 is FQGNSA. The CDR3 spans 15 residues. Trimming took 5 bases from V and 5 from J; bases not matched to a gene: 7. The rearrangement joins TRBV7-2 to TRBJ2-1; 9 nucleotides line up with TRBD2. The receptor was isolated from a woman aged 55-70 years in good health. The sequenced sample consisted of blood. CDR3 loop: CASSPRGGGHNEQFF. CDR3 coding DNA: TGTGCCAGCAGCCCGCGCGGGGGGGGCCACAATGAGCAGTTCTTC.